Each of the 27 T cell receptor beta chains below was sequenced from the same sample in a study of immune cell composition in non-small cell lung cancer. Measured with immunoSEQ multiplex PCR; TCRdb has only the in-frame clones, and not every one. The repertoire has 4,000 to 5,000 clones, roughly 70% of them found once; the top ten carry roughly 9%. The normal lung sample lay at least 3 cm, and maximally far, from the tumour. Sequencing input: non-adjacent lung tissue. These receptors were taken from a human donor with non-small cell lung cancer.

The chain combines TRBV5-1 with TRBJ2-5; D is unresolved. Germline assignment: CDR1 SGHRS and CDR2 YFSETQ. V was pared by 4 bases and J by 4 bases, with 8 bases between. The CDR3 runs to 12 residues. CDR3 nucleotides: TGCGCCAGCAGCCGGCTTACAGAGACCCAGTACTTC. It yields the protein CASSRLTETQYF. Based on the CDR3 plus reference TRBV5-1 and TRBJ2-5, the full variable domain is KAGVTQTPRYLIKTRGQQVTLSCSPISGHRSVSWYQQTPGQGLQFLFEYFSETQRNKGNFPGRFSGRQFSNSRSEMNVSTLELGDSALYLCASSRLTETQYFGPGTRLLVL.

This chain uses TRBV11-2 with TRBJ1-2; 8 bases fit TRBD1. The CDR3 extends over 14 amino acids. V lost 4 bases, J lost 4 bases, and 5 bases stayed unmatched. Germline V CDR1 and CDR2: SGHAT, FQNNGV. CDR3 loop: CASSSWTGPYGYTF. CDR3 coding DNA: TGTGCCAGCAGCTCATGGACAGGGCCCTATGGCTACACCTTC.

This clone is a singleton in its sample. The chain links TRBV14 to TRBJ2-3, with D perhaps matching TRBD2 (5 bases). The CDR3 extends over 23 amino acids. Trimming took 1 base from V and 3 from J, leaving 35 bases between them. Germline V CDR1 and CDR2: SGHDN, FVKESK. CDR3 DNA: TGTGCCAGCAGCCAAGCACGTAGACTAAGTTTTTTTCTGTCTGAGATGTTAACAGATACGCAGTATTTT. Protein product: CASSQARRLSFFLSEMLTDTQYF.

V gene TRBV9 combines with J gene TRBJ2-1; no clear D gene. Germline V CDR1 and CDR2: SGDLS, YYNGEE. The V end lost 2 bases, the J end lost 8 bases, and 14 bases lay between the germline ends. This CDR3 is 14 amino acids long. Here the CDR3 reads CASSVLSGGDEQFF. As DNA, the CDR3 is TGTGCCAGCAGCGTTCTTAGTGGCGGTGATGAGCAGTTCTTC.

This clone was detected only once. The chain is built from TRBV15 and TRBJ2-5; tentative D call: TRBD2 (7 bases). CDR1 LNHNV and CDR2 YYDKDF come from the germline V gene (reference sequence). V lost 3 bases and J 6 bases, leaving 11 bases between the germline ends. The length of the CDR3 is 13 residues. CDR3 bases: TGTGCCACCAGCAGCGGGGGGCCAAAGACCCAGTACTTC. Protein product: CATSSGGPKTQYF.

V gene TRBV7-2 combines with J gene TRBJ1-2; possible D gene TRBD1, 6 bases. Trimming took off 5 bases at V and 8 bases at J, with 12 bases between the two ends. Germline loops: CDR1 SGHTA, CDR2 FQGNSA. The CDR3 sequence is 12 residues long. The CDR3: CASSPGGAGYTF. The CDR3 DNA follows: TGTGCCAGCAGCCCCGGGGGGGCGGGCTACACCTTC.

This clone was observed once. The V gene is TRBV19, the J gene TRBJ1-3; 8 bases are shared with TRBD1. The CDR3 runs 16 residues. Germline-derived CDR1 and CDR2 are LNHDA and SQIVND (reference sequence). The V and J ends lost 5 bases and 0 bases, in that order; junction bases with no gene match: 6. Here the CDR3 DNA reads TGTGCCAGTAGTTCCTCCCAGGGGGCCTCTGGAAACACCATATATTTT. Translation gives CASSSSQGASGNTIYF.

The chain combines TRBV9 with TRBJ2-3; D not certain. V was cut by 3 bases and J by 0 bases, with 8 bases left in between. Germline V gene data show CDR1 as SGDLS and CDR2 as YYNGEE. The CDR3 contains 14 residues. The CDR3 sequence is CASSGPGSTDTQYF. CDR3 coding DNA: TGTGCCAGCAGCGGACCCGGTAGCACAGATACGCAGTATTTT.

The chain combines TRBV4-1 with TRBJ1-5; 7 nucleotides align to TRBD1. The CDR3 length is 15 residues. V shed 3 bases and J 4 bases; nucleotides not matched to a gene: 6. The V gene's germline CDR1 is MGHRA and CDR2 YSYEKL. The CDR3: CASSQTGQPNQPQHF. Written as DNA, the CDR3 is TGCGCCAGCAGCCAGACGGGACAGCCGAATCAGCCCCAGCATTTT.

This clone was counted only a few times. This sequence joins TRBV7-8 and TRBJ1-5; D ambiguous. The V end was cut by 5 bases, the J end by 4 bases, with 18 bases between. Germline V gene sequence: CDR1 SGHVS, CDR2 FQNEAQ. This CDR3 has 16 amino acids. CDR3 region: CASSPRSQLSNQPQHF. The DNA of the CDR3 is TGTGCCAGCAGCCCAAGGTCCCAACTCTCAAATCAGCCCCAGCATTTT.

This clone was detected a few times. The chain carries TRBV6-1 and TRBJ1-1, with no clear D. This CDR3 spans 12 amino acids. Trimming pared 2 bases from V and 6 bases from J, leaving 7 bases between. Germline lookup yields CDR1 MNHNS and CDR2 SASEGT. DNA of the CDR3: TGTGCCAGCAGTGAATATCCATCTGAAGCTTTCTTT. Translating gives CASSEYPSEAFF.

In its sample, this clone is large. The V call is TRBV7-2, the J call TRBJ1-5; D might be TRBD1 (6 bases). This CDR3 has 16 amino acids. Germline CDR1 is SGHTA and CDR2 is FQGNSA. V lost 5 bases and J 2 bases, leaving 16 bases between the germline ends. In DNA form, the CDR3 reads TGTGCCAGCAGCAGACAGAACAGGGATGGCAATCAGCCCCAGCATTTT. Translated: CASSRQNRDGNQPQHF.

The chain employs TRBV19 and TRBJ2-7; tentative D call: TRBD2 (5 bases). This CDR3 region has 15 residues. In germline, CDR1 is LNHDA, CDR2 SQIVND (reference sequence). The germline V and J ends were trimmed by 5 bases and 7 bases, with 21 bases remaining between them. The CDR3 spells CASSDGAEARREQYF. DNA for the CDR3: TGTGCCAGTAGTGACGGAGCGGAAGCACGCAGGGAGCAGTACTTC.

This clone was detected a few times. This rearrangement joins TRBV7-9 to TRBJ2-7; 12 bases fit TRBD2. V was pared by 5 bases and J by 7 bases, with 15 bases of the junction left unmatched. CDR3 size: 17 residues. CDR1 is SEHNR, CDR2 FQNEAQ, per germline (reference sequence). The CDR3 reads CASSLSLMTSGGGEQYF. Written as DNA, the CDR3 is TGTGCCAGCAGCCTCAGTTTGATGACTAGCGGGGGCGGTGAGCAGTACTTC.

This chain connects TRBV18 to TRBJ2-7; D tentatively reads TRBD1 or TRBD2 (6 bases each). CDR1 and CDR2 from the germline V gene are KGHSH and LQKENI. Trimming shortened V by 4 bases and J by 6 bases, and 13 bases separated the two germline ends. CDR3 length: 13 amino acids. The CDR3 region is CASSRDWGAEQYF. In nucleotides, the CDR3 is TGTGCCAGCTCACGGGACTGGGGGGCCGAGCAGTACTTC.

The V and J genes are TRBV6-5 and TRBJ1-5, with TRBD1 matching 7 bases. Trimming cost V 5 bases and J 7 bases; bases outside gene matches: 5. This CDR3 region has 13 residues. Germline V lookup: CDR1 MNHEY, CDR2 SVGAGI. The CDR3 nucleotides read TGTGCCAGCAGTACAGGGGTTTGGCAGCCCCAGCATTTT. Translating it yields CASSTGVWQPQHF.

The chain is built from TRBV19 and TRBJ2-5; 9 nucleotides match TRBD1. With 6 bases clipped from V and 4 bases from J, the junction kept 12 bases outside the gene matches. CDR3 length equals 16 residues. Germline CDR1 reads LNHDA; CDR2 reads SQIVND (reference sequence). The CDR3 loop reads CASSGRRTGEGETQYF. The CDR3 nucleotides read TGTGCCAGTAGCGGACGACGGACAGGGGAGGGAGAGACCCAGTACTTC.

The chain couples TRBV7-9 to TRBJ1-6; the D gene is possibly TRBD1 (5 bases). The V gene's germline CDR1 is SEHNR and CDR2 FQNEAQ (reference sequence). Trimming left V 5 bases short and J 11 bases short, with 13 bases between. CDR3 length: 13 amino acids. CDR3 region: CASSPLGETPLHF. The CDR3 region has the DNA TGTGCCAGCAGCCCCCTAGGGGAGACACCCCTCCACTTT.

This clone appeared a single time. The rearrangement joins TRBV6-6 to TRBJ1-2; D is uncertain. This CDR3 is built from 11 residues. V lost 2 bases, J lost 2 bases, and 0 bases lay in between. CDR1 is MNHNY, CDR2 SVGAGI, per germline (reference sequence). The CDR3 reads CASSYNYGYTF. CDR3 DNA: TGTGCCAGCAGTTACAACTATGGCTACACCTTC.

In this sample, this clone turned up a few times. The V gene is TRBV4-1, the J gene TRBJ1-2; D not resolved. Trimming left V 1 base short and J 2 bases short, with 8 bases between. Germline lookup yields CDR1 MGHRA and CDR2 YSYEKL. This CDR3 is built from 14 residues. CDR3 bases: TGCGCCAGCAGCCAAGTGAACAGAAACTATGGCTACACCTTC. It specifies CASSQVNRNYGYTF.

About this clone: This sample also contains other DNA sequences that code for the same CDR3. This CDR3 reads CASSLTGGETQYF. CDR3 bases: TGTGCCAGCAGCTTAACGGGGGGAGAGACCCAGTACTTC. V and J are TRBV7-3 and TRBJ2-5; D might be TRBD2 (6 bases). The V end lost 0 bases, the J end lost 4 bases, and 6 bases lay between the germline ends. Germline CDR1 reads SGHTA; CDR2 reads FQGTGA. This CDR3 has 13 residues.

This clone has a handful of counts. V usage is TRBV19 and J usage is TRBJ1-1, with 12 bases identical to TRBD1. CDR1 and CDR2 (germline): LNHDA, SQIVND (reference sequence). J gave up 0 bases and V 5 bases, and 10 bases lay outside the gene matches. The CDR3 runs to 18 residues. The CDR3 reads CASSLRDRGLHMNTEAFF. The CDR3 bases are TGTGCCAGTAGTCTCCGGGACAGGGGGCTTCATATGAACACTGAAGCTTTCTTT.

This chain uses TRBV5-1 with TRBJ1-1, with D possibly matching TRBD1 (5 bases). Germline CDR1 SGHRS, CDR2 YFSETQ. With 4 bases removed from V and 4 bases from J, the gap between germline ends came to 14 bases. CDR3 length: 14 residues. Written as DNA, the CDR3 is TGCGCCAGCAGCCCGAAAGGGGAGGCCACTGAAGCTTTCTTT. It encodes CASSPKGEATEAFF.

The chain joins TRBV7-2 to TRBJ2-3; D gene unclear. V was trimmed by 5 bases and J by 0 bases, leaving 21 bases between them. Germline loops: CDR1 SGHTA, CDR2 FQGNSA. The CDR3 contains 18 residues. CDR3 in amino acids: CASSPDKGQVPSTDTQYF. The CDR3 DNA reads TGTGCCAGCAGCCCCGACAAAGGCCAGGTACCTAGCACAGATACGCAGTATTTT.

The count of this clone is one. The chain has TRBV4-2 and TRBJ1-1; a weak D match, TRBD1 (6 bases). V lost 0 bases to trimming and J lost 4 bases, with 12 bases between them. This CDR3 region has 15 residues. The V gene's germline CDR1 is LGHNA and CDR2 YNFKEQ. The CDR3 reads CASSQEGGGGTEAFF. CDR3 bases: TGTGCCAGCAGCCAAGAAGGAGGAGGGGGCACTGAAGCTTTCTTT.

The genes are TRBV5-6 and TRBJ2-7; D gene unclear. This CDR3 comprises 12 residues. CDR1 SGHDT and CDR2 YYEEEE come from the germline V gene. Between the trimmed V and J ends, which lost 2 bases and 6 bases, there was a span of 9 bases. The CDR3 here is CASSFGLREQYF. The CDR3 DNA is TGTGCCAGCAGCTTCGGTTTACGCGAGCAGTACTTC.

The rearrangement uses TRBV11-1 and TRBJ2-7, with D tentatively TRBD1 or TRBD2 (6 bases each). Between the trimmed V and J ends, which lost 4 bases and 2 bases, there was a span of 15 bases. The CDR3 sequence is 15 residues long. In germline, CDR1 is SGHAT, CDR2 FQDESV (reference sequence). CDR3: CASSSHGGRTYEQYF. In nucleotides, the CDR3 is TGTGCCAGCAGCTCCCACGGGGGCAGGACCTACGAGCAGTACTTC.